Included here is one TCR beta chain sequence, with context. The sample comes from a study of blood T cell repertoires in COVID-19. Per the authors' pipeline: Researchers report that nucleated cell counts were estimated from reference gene primer amplification. The protocol was immunoSEQ multiplex PCR, while the TCRdb copy is restricted to in-frame clones and leaves out a portion. V and J calls and clone size are as listed in that table; D and trimming were resolved from the DNA. The data contain about 350,000 clones, about nine tenths of them singletons. Looked up from germline, CDR1 is MNHEY and CDR2 is SVGAGI. There are 15 residues in the CDR3. V dropped 6 bases and J dropped 2 bases, with 16 bases sitting between them.

The sample taken for sequencing was peripheral blood. J is TRBJ1-2 and V is TRBV6-5; TRBD1 might be the D (6 bases). The receptor's source is a woman in her forties or fifties with COVID-19, enrolled during active disease. The CDR3 reads CASSTARQGNYGYTF. The CDR3, as DNA: TGTGCCAGCAGCACCGCTCGGCAGGGGAACTATGGCTACACCTTC.